The 9 T cell receptor beta chains below all came from one sample that was sequenced in a study of spatial heterogeneity in lung cancer. TCRdb recomputed calls from the 5' RACE reads with MiXCR, one row per CDR3 protein. The sample shows 36,000 or so distinct CDR3 sequences, 5.2% of them seen only once. Documented time point: sample taken at primary tumor resection. In each case, whole RNA from tumor, nontumor lung or frozen PBMC was sequenced unsorted. Sequenced material: PBMCs, taken at surgery. These receptors all stem from a female donor with early-stage non-small cell lung cancer.

J is TRBJ1-3 and V is TRBV5-6; maybe TRBD1 (6 bases). The CDR3 sequence is 16 residues long. V lost 2 bases to trimming and J lost 0 bases, with 12 bases between them. From germline, CDR1 is SGHDT and CDR2 YYEEEE. CDR3 residues: CASSFGGVLSGNTIYF. In nucleotides, the CDR3 is TGTGCCAGCAGCTTTGGGGGCGTCCTCTCTGGAAACACCATATATTTT.

This clonotype is medium-sized. The chain joins TRBV12-3 or TRBV12-4 to TRBJ2-1; D uncertain. Trimming cost V 6 bases and J 5 bases, with 14 bases left between them. This CDR3 spans 14 amino acids. CDR3 sequence: CASRPDTSHNEQFF. CDR3 in DNA: TGTGCCAGCAGACCAGATACCTCGCACAATGAGCAGTTCTTC.

The table lists this clonotype with many counts. This rearrangement joins TRBV7-9 to TRBJ1-2; maybe TRBD1 (5 bases). V was shortened by 6 bases and J by 4 bases, with 21 bases between the two germline ends. CDR3 length equals 16 residues. Per the germline V gene, CDR1 is SEHNR and CDR2 is FQNEAQ (reference sequence). The CDR3 DNA is TGTGCCAGCAGTATCCAACCGCAGGCAGGGAGCTATGGCTACACCTTC. Translating it yields CASSIQPQAGSYGYTF.

As to this clonotype: A much larger clonotype is one base distant, so this may be a read error. The chain uses TRBV5-4 and TRBJ2-3; TRBD2 matches 9 bases. Germline V CDR1 and CDR2: SGHNT, YYREEE (reference sequence). The CDR3 length is 16 residues. The CDR3 coding sequence is TGTGCCAGCAGCTCCGTAGCGGGAGAGGGAACAGGTACGCAGTATTTT. Translation gives CASSSVAGEGTGTQYF.

This clonotype was detected ten times or more. The rearrangement uses TRBV9 and TRBJ2-1; the D is unclear. Trimming removed 3 bases at V and 2 bases at J, with 9 bases between. Germline V gives CDR1 SGDLS, CDR2 YYNGEE. The CDR3 is 14 amino acids. The CDR3 spells CASSGPGAYNEQFF. DNA for the CDR3: TGTGCCAGCAGCGGCCCCGGCGCCTACAATGAGCAGTTCTTC. Using reference TRBV9 and TRBJ2-1 for the parts outside the CDR3, the full variable domain is DSGVTQTPKHLITATGQRVTLRCSPRSGDLSVYWYQQSLDQGLQFLIQYYNGEERAKGNILERFSAQQFPDLHSELNLSSLELGDSALYFCASSGPGAYNEQFFGPGTRLTVL.

Ten or more counts support this clonotype. V is TRBV7-9 and J is TRBJ2-3; D uncertain. This CDR3 is built from 14 residues. Germline V lookup: CDR1 SEHNR, CDR2 FQNEAQ (reference sequence). Trimming shortened V by 0 bases and J by 0 bases, and 4 bases separated the two germline ends. The CDR3 protein is CASSLAGSTDTQYF. CDR3 nucleotide sequence: TGTGCCAGCAGCTTAGCGGGAAGCACAGATACGCAGTATTTT.

This clonotype was detected ten times or more. One end of the junction fails to match germline, which may point to a read error. The rearrangement uses TRBV4-3 and TRBJ2-3; D remains ambiguous. Germline CDR1 is LGHNA and CDR2 is YSLEER. The CDR3 contains 16 residues. CDR3 nucleotide sequence: TGCGCCAGCAGCCAAGACCCATGGATAGGCACAAATACGCAGTATTTT. It yields the protein CASSQDPWIGTNTQYF.

There are a few counts of this clonotype. The rearrangement joins TRBV5-1 to TRBJ2-7; D possibly uses TRBD1 or TRBD2 (5 bases each). V lost 7 bases and J 5 bases, leaving 16 bases between the germline ends. Germline CDR1 and CDR2: SGHRS and YFSETQ. The CDR3 sequence is 13 residues long. As DNA, the CDR3 is TGCGCCAGCTCCGAAGCCCTGGGGGACGAGCAGTACTTC. Residues: CASSEALGDEQYF.

This clonotype was picked up many times. In nucleotides, the CDR3 is TGTGCCAGCAGTTTCCCGGGACGGACCTACGAGCAGTACTTC. Translating gives CASSFPGRTYEQYF. V usage is TRBV12-3 or TRBV12-4 and J usage is TRBJ2-7; D tentatively fits TRBD1 or TRBD2 (5 bases each). Trimming pared 3 bases from V and 2 bases from J, leaving 11 bases between. CDR3 size: 14 residues.